Presented here are 22 T cell receptor beta chains from one specimen sequenced in a study of human T cells and chemical hapten exposure. Indicated time point: patch test 2, 6 weeks after DPC sensitization. Treatment described: therapeutic diphenylcyclopropenone sensitization with weekly scalp DPC. One entry per CDR3 protein, called by TCRdb with MiXCR from the RACE reads. The sample has 65,000 to 100,000 distinct CDR3 sequences; about 6.3% are singletons. The sample here was whole blood, taken in connection with sensitization to the hapten diphenylcyclopropenone (DPC). The receptors were gathered from a young woman with alopecia areata. Some clones in this sample may be carry-over from other donors' samples.

This clonotype occurred many times. V gene TRBV15 combines with J gene TRBJ1-3; D possibly corresponds to TRBD1 (6 bases). Germline V lookup: CDR1 LNHNV, CDR2 YYDKDF (reference sequence). V was pared by 2 bases and J by 4 bases, with 15 bases between. The CDR3 contains 16 residues. CDR3 in DNA: TGTGCCACCAGCAGACAGGGGCATGAATTCGGAAACACCATATATTTT. Translating it yields CATSRQGHEFGNTIYF. The entire variable domain, with the rest obtained from reference TRBV15 and TRBJ1-3, is as follows: DAMVIQNPRYQVTQFGKPVTLSCSQTLNHNVMYWYQQKSSQAPKLLFHYYDKDFNNEADTPDNFQSRRPNTSFCFLDIRSPGLGDTAMYLCATSRQGHEFGNTIYFGEGSWLTVV.

The V gene is TRBV7-9, the J gene TRBJ2-2; no clear D. V lost 4 bases to trimming and J lost 3 bases, with 6 bases between them. The length of the CDR3 is 13 residues. CDR1 SEHNR and CDR2 FQNEAQ come from the germline V gene (reference sequence). CDR3 DNA sequence: TGTGCCAGCAGCTCTTATTACACCGGGGAGCTGTTTTTT. Residues: CASSSYYTGELFF.

The table lists this clonotype with many counts. The CDR3 loop reads CASSLAPKIHNEQFF. CDR3 sequence (DNA): TGTGCCAGCAGCTTGGCCCCAAAGATACACAATGAGCAGTTCTTC. The J gene is TRBJ2-1, the V gene TRBV5-4; no clear D. The CDR3 extends over 15 amino acids. V was cut by 0 bases and J by 5 bases, with 12 bases left in between. Germline lookup yields CDR1 SGHNT and CDR2 YYREEE (reference sequence).

The V call is TRBV6-6, the J call TRBJ2-7; unclear D gene. CDR1 MNHNY and CDR2 SVGAGI come from the germline V gene (reference sequence). The CDR3 totals 11 residues. V lost 8 bases and J 9 bases, leaving 14 bases between the germline ends. The DNA for the CDR3 is TGTGCCAGCCGTCAGGACGGGTGGCAGTACTTC. Amino acid sequence: CASRQDGWQYF.

This clonotype was seen repeatedly, ten times or more. V and J are TRBV6-6 and TRBJ2-1, with 8 bases aligning to TRBD1. This CDR3 region has 20 residues. The V gene's germline CDR1 is MNHNY and CDR2 SVGAGI (reference sequence). Losses at the gene ends were 7 bases for V and 6 bases for J; bases not matched to a gene: 26. The CDR3 bases are TGTGCCAGCACCCTCAAATTTGGGACAGGCCCAGAAGCCGCGGTCAATGAGCAGTTCTTC. Residues: CASTLKFGTGPEAAVNEQFF.

The CDR3 sequence: CASGLERGGSSNQPQHF. The DNA of the CDR3 is TGTGCTAGTGGTTTGGAACGGGGAGGGTCGTCCAATCAGCCCCAGCATTTT. The chain joins TRBV12-5 to TRBJ1-5; D ambiguous. The V end was cut by 1 base, the J end by 3 bases, with 16 bases between. The V gene's germline CDR1 is LGHNT and CDR2 FRNRAP. CDR3 length: 17 amino acids.

Only a few counts were recorded for this clonotype. The chain employs TRBV3-1 and TRBJ2-3, with a possible D match to TRBD2 (7 bases). The length of the CDR3 is 16 residues. Trimming took 2 bases from V and 1 from J, leaving 13 bases between them. Germline-derived CDR1 and CDR2 are LGHDT and YNNKEL (reference sequence). The CDR3 loop reads CASSQPEGGGTDTQYF. The DNA of the CDR3 is TGTGCCAGCAGCCAACCGGAGGGGGGGGGCACAGATACGCAGTATTTT.

In its sample, this clonotype was seen many times. CDR3 DNA sequence: TGTGCCAGCAAGTCCCTGTACGGGGAGCTGTTTTTT. It translates to CASKSLYGELFF. This chain uses TRBV2 with TRBJ2-2; D ambiguous. V lost 7 bases, J lost 7 bases, and 10 bases lay in between. This CDR3 has 12 residues. Germline V CDR1 and CDR2: SNHLY, FYNNEI.

This clonotype has ten or more counts. The chain links TRBV18 to TRBJ2-4; D call uncertain. The germline V and J ends were trimmed by 0 bases and 2 bases, with 5 bases remaining between them. CDR3 length: 14 amino acids. Looked up from germline, CDR1 is KGHSH and CDR2 is LQKENI. The CDR3 DNA reads TGTGCCAGCTCACCACCGGTCACCAAAAACATTCAGTACTTC. The encoded protein is CASSPPVTKNIQYF. Filled out from reference TRBV18 and TRBJ2-4, the complete variable domain reads NAGVMQNPRHLVRRRGQEARLRCSPMKGHSHVYWYRQLPEEGLKFMVYLQKENIIDESGMPKERFSAEFPKEGPSILRIQQVVRGDSAAYFCASSPPVTKNIQYFGAGTRLSVL.

Many counts were recorded for this clonotype. This chain uses TRBV7-3 with TRBJ2-2; D may be TRBD2 (6 bases). Trimming removed 5 bases at V and 5 bases at J, with 12 bases between. CDR1 and CDR2 (germline): SGHTA, FQGTGA. This CDR3 region has 14 residues. The CDR3 is CASSPRERTGELFF. The CDR3 DNA follows: TGTGCCAGCAGCCCCCGGGAGAGAACCGGGGAGCTGTTTTTT. Full variable domain (missing parts from reference TRBV7-3 and TRBJ2-2): GAGVSQTPSNKVTEKGKYVELRCDPISGHTALYWYRQSLGQGPEFLIYFQGTGAADDSGLPNDRFFAVRPEGSVSTLKIQRTERGDSAVYLCASSPRERTGELFFGEGSRLTVL.

The CDR3 reads CASTLDRSAEAFF. The CDR3 bases are TGTGCCAGCACCCTCGACAGGTCGGCTGAAGCTTTCTTT. The V and J genes are TRBV6-1 and TRBJ1-1, with a possible D match to TRBD1 (6 bases). Germline V lookup: CDR1 MNHNS, CDR2 SASEGT. With 7 bases removed from V and 6 bases from J, the gap between germline ends came to 15 bases. CDR3 length: 13 amino acids.

The sample holds many counts of this clonotype. This rearrangement joins TRBV6-1 to TRBJ2-2, with D perhaps TRBD1 (6 bases). Germline CDR1 is MNHNS and CDR2 is SASEGT. The germline V and J ends were trimmed by 7 bases and 6 bases, with 15 bases remaining between them. CDR3 length: 14 residues. This CDR3 is CASKGGWEAGELFF. The CDR3 DNA is TGTGCCAGCAAAGGGGGATGGGAAGCCGGGGAGCTGTTTTTT.

V and J are TRBV20-1 and TRBJ1-2, with D unclear. Germline lookup yields CDR1 DFQATT and CDR2 SNEGSKA (reference sequence). The CDR3 loop spans 14 amino acids. Trimming left V 3 bases short and J 2 bases short, with 13 bases between. The CDR3 DNA is TGCAGTGCTAGTTTGCCGGGTAGAAACTATGGCTACACCTTC. It specifies CSASLPGRNYGYTF.

The sample holds a few counts of this clonotype. This chain uses TRBV6-2 or TRBV6-3 with TRBJ1-6; 7 nucleotides agree with TRBD1. This CDR3 comprises 18 residues. The germline V gene encodes CDR1 MNHEY and CDR2 SVGEGT. V trimming: 5 bases; J trimming: 7 bases; junction bases outside the gene matches: 17. The CDR3 DNA follows: TGTGCCAGCAGTCTAGACCTACAGGGGTTAGAAGGGAATTCACCCCTCCACTTT. As protein: CASSLDLQGLEGNSPLHF.

This clonotype has at least ten counts. The CDR3 spells CSARGGSVYEQYF. CDR3 in DNA: TGCAGTGCTAGAGGGGGGTCCGTCTACGAGCAGTACTTC. The V and J genes are TRBV20-1 and TRBJ2-7; D may match TRBD1 or TRBD2 (5 bases each). Germline assignment: CDR1 DFQATT and CDR2 SNEGSKA (reference sequence). The V end was cut by 1 base, the J end by 3 bases, with 10 bases between. This CDR3 comprises 13 residues.

Many counts were recorded for this clonotype. The chain combines TRBV5-1 with TRBJ1-5; TRBD1 might be the D (5 bases). V was cut by 0 bases and J by 9 bases, with 16 bases left in between. The CDR3 loop spans 15 amino acids. Germline V gene lookup returns CDR1 SGHRS and CDR2 YFSETQ. CDR3 nucleotide sequence: TGCGCCAGCAGCTTGGCAACAGGTCAATCATCGCCCCAGCATTTT. Protein: CASSLATGQSSPQHF. Filled out from reference TRBV5-1 and TRBJ1-5, the complete variable domain reads KAGVTQTPRYLIKTRGQQVTLSCSPISGHRSVSWYQQTPGQGLQFLFEYFSETQRNKGNFPGRFSGRQFSNSRSEMNVSTLELGDSALYLCASSLATGQSSPQHFGDGTRLSIL.

This clonotype was observed a handful of times. The chain recombines TRBV11-2 with TRBJ1-1; perhaps TRBD1 as D (5 bases). Between the trimmed V and J ends, which lost 3 bases and 4 bases, there was a span of 12 bases. The CDR3 spans 14 residues. Germline CDR1 reads SGHAT; CDR2 reads FQNNGV. CDR3 amino acids: CASSFPRVGTEAFF. The DNA for the CDR3 is TGTGCCAGCAGCTTTCCCAGGGTAGGCACTGAAGCTTTCTTT. The full variable domain, its missing parts supplied by reference TRBV11-2 and TRBJ1-1, is EAGVAQSPRYKIIEKRQSVAFWCNPISGHATLYWYQQILGQGPKLLIQFQNNGVVDDSQLPKDRFSAERLKGVDSTLKIQPAKLEDSAVYLCASSFPRVGTEAFFGQGTRLTVV.

The J gene is TRBJ1-3, the V gene TRBV7-9; D is perhaps TRBD1 (6 bases). Trimming removed 7 bases from V and 2 bases from J, with 12 bases in between. The CDR3 spans 14 residues. Germline V gene lookup returns CDR1 SEHNR and CDR2 FQNEAQ (reference sequence). CDR3 in DNA: TGTGCCAGCACCCCTGGGGGCACTGGAAACACCATATATTTT. Encoded protein: CASTPGGTGNTIYF.

This clonotype was seen ten or more times. This chain joins TRBV20-1 and TRBJ2-3, with D perhaps matching TRBD2 (6 bases). The germline V gene has CDR1 DFQATT and CDR2 SNEGSKA (reference sequence). The germline V and J ends were trimmed by 3 bases and 0 bases, with 16 bases remaining between them. The CDR3 is made up of 16 amino acids. The CDR3 coding sequence is TGCAGTGCTAGGGGGACTTCATCGTTCAGCACAGATACGCAGTATTTT. It specifies CSARGTSSFSTDTQYF.

This clonotype has a count of ten or more. The chain links TRBV3-1 to TRBJ1-1, with D unresolved. CDR1 is LGHDT and CDR2 is YNNKEL in the germline V gene (reference sequence). The CDR3 has 13 residues. V lost 6 bases to trimming and J lost 4 bases, with 12 bases between them. CDR3 bases: TGTGCCAGCAGTCGAAGCGGGTTCACTGAAGCTTTCTTT. Encoded protein: CASSRSGFTEAFF. The complete variable domain, with remaining parts taken from reference TRBV3-1 and TRBJ1-1, reads DTAVSQTPKYLVTQMGNDKSIKCEQNLGHDTMYWYKQDSKKFLKIMFSYNNKELIINETVPNRFSPKSPDKAHLNLHINSLELGDSAVYFCASSRSGFTEAFFGQGTRLTVV.

This clonotype occurred many times. The rearrangement uses TRBV6-6 and TRBJ2-3; TRBD2 might be the D (6 bases). Trimming pared 8 bases from V and 4 bases from J, leaving 13 bases between. Germline-derived CDR1 and CDR2 are MNHNY and SVGAGI (reference sequence). The CDR3 has 13 amino acids. CDR3 residues: CASGTSRADTQYF. The CDR3 DNA is TGTGCCAGCGGGACTTCCCGGGCAGATACGCAGTATTTT.

There are a few counts of this clonotype. A read error may produce the germline difference seen at one junction end. This sequence joins TRBV6-5 and TRBJ1-5; 7 bases match TRBD1. The CDR3 loop spans 15 amino acids. CDR1 and CDR2 from the germline V gene are MNHEY and SVGAGI. CDR3 coding DNA: TGTGCCAGCAGTTACTCTCAGGGGGGCAGTCAGCCCCAGAATTTT. It encodes CASSYSQGGSQPQNF.